These 8 T cell receptor beta chains were sequenced from one sample in a study of cytomegalovirus exposure and HLA in healthy donors. Only in-frame clones appear in the TCRdb table, and some are missing; sequencing was by immunoSEQ multiplex PCR. The sample has roughly 130,000 clones, 85% to 90% seen once. Source material: PBMCs. The receptors were sampled from a woman in her twenties or thirties in good health and CMV-seropositive.

The gene calls are TRBV5-1 and TRBJ1-2; D perhaps matches TRBD1 (5 bases). In germline, CDR1 is SGHRS, CDR2 YFSETQ. This CDR3 contains 14 residues. Trimming stripped 6 bases from V and 6 bases from J, with 18 bases between. CDR3 sequence (DNA): TGCGCCAGCAACTCGGGGGTTAATGGCCATGGCTACACCTTC. Its protein is CASNSGVNGHGYTF.

The rearrangement joins TRBV5-1 to TRBJ2-3; 14 nucleotides line up with TRBD2. J gave up 5 bases and V 0 bases, and 5 bases lay outside the gene matches. Germline V gives CDR1 SGHRS, CDR2 YFSETQ. CDR3 length equals 17 residues. CDR3 in amino acids: CASSLGLAGGPVDTQYF. CDR3 DNA sequence: TGCGCCAGCAGCTTGGGACTAGCGGGGGGGCCTGTAGATACGCAGTATTTT.

The rearrangement links TRBV9 to TRBJ2-5; D uncertain. V was clipped by 3 bases and J by 1 base, with 16 bases between them. CDR3 length: 16 amino acids. The germline V gene has CDR1 SGDLS and CDR2 YYNGEE. CDR3 coding DNA: TGTGCCAGCAGCGCCTACAGCCTCCAACCCCAAGAGACCCAGTACTTC. Its translation is CASSAYSLQPQETQYF.

This chain connects TRBV28 to TRBJ2-4, with TRBD2 matching over 9 bases. The length of the CDR3 is 15 residues. Trimming at V came to 2 bases and at J to 4 bases, leaving 3 bases not matched to a gene. The V gene's germline CDR1 is MDHEN and CDR2 SYDVKM. CDR3 in DNA: TGTGCCAGCAGTTTAGCGGGGGGGCCAAAAAACATTCAGTACTTC. Its protein is CASSLAGGPKNIQYF.

This clone has more than one count but fewer than ten. The V call is TRBV9, the J call TRBJ1-1; the D gene is possibly TRBD1 (6 bases). Trimming took off 4 bases at V and 5 bases at J, with 15 bases between the two ends. Germline V gene sequence: CDR1 SGDLS, CDR2 YYNGEE. The CDR3 runs to 14 residues. CDR3 DNA sequence: TGTGCCAGCAGCCCCGACAGGATGGTTACTGAAGCTTTCTTT. Its protein product is CASSPDRMVTEAFF.

The rearrangement joins TRBV5-1 to TRBJ2-7, with TRBD2 matching 15 bases. The junction had 8 bases not matched to a gene; V was cut back by 4 bases and J by 3 bases. Germline loops: CDR1 SGHRS, CDR2 YFSETQ. The length of the CDR3 is 17 residues. For the CDR3, the DNA is TGCGCCAGCAGCCGCGGACTAGCGGGAGGGCCCAGCTACGAGCAGTACTTC. Its protein is CASSRGLAGGPSYEQYF.

The gene calls are TRBV19 and TRBJ2-1; TRBD2 agrees at 7 bases. Germline loops: CDR1 LNHDA, CDR2 SQIVND (reference sequence). The CDR3 spans 16 residues. V lost 8 bases, J lost 0 bases, and 10 bases stayed unmatched. CDR3 sequence (DNA): TGTGCCAGTTCTCGACTAGCTCTGAGCTCCTACAATGAGCAGTTCTTC. This gives the protein CASSRLALSSYNEQFF.

This chain joins TRBV7-6 and TRBJ2-1; no reliable D call. Germline assignment: CDR1 SGHVS and CDR2 FNYEAQ. The CDR3 is 15 residues long. The V and J ends lost 5 bases and 4 bases respectively, with 15 bases between them. The CDR3 region is CASSTDARPYNEQFF. As DNA, the CDR3 is TGTGCCAGCAGCACCGACGCGAGGCCTTACAATGAGCAGTTCTTC.